These T cell receptor beta chains were read from a single sample in a study of shared clonotypes between healthy human individuals. Profiling relied on immunoSEQ multiplex PCR, and the TCRdb table lists in-frame clones only, not all of them. The data contain about 1 million clones, 60% to 80% of them singletons. The sequenced sample was memory CD4+ T cells sorted from blood. The receptors originated from a man between 18 and 29 years old in good health. The CDR3 runs from the conserved cysteine through the conserved F or W. The D gene is left open where the match is weak. Not every row has a clone size; where given, it reads once, few, many or a size class.

>TRBV7-2|13|-|TRBJ2-7|-
CASSDQSSLEQYF
TGTGCCAGCAGCGATCAAAGCAGCCTAGAGCAGTACTTC
>TRBV6-5|15|few|TRBJ1-5|-
CASSLRGNSNQPQHF
TGTGCCAGCAGTTTGCGAGGGAATAGCAATCAGCCCCAGCATTTT
>TRBV14|14|-|TRBJ2-3|-
CASSWQEKGDTQYF
TGTGCCAGCAGCTGGCAGGAAAAGGGAGATACGCAGTATTTT
>TRBV21-1|16|-|TRBJ2-7|-
CASSKGTSGRAHEQYF
TGTGCCAGCAGCAAAGGGACTAGCGGGAGGGCCCACGAGCAGTACTTC
>TRBV11-2|16|-|TRBJ1-2|-
CASSPIRTTESYGYTF
TGTGCCAGCAGCCCCATCCGCACGACAGAGTCCTATGGCTACACCTTC
>TRBV10-1|15|once|TRBJ1-3|-
CASSEDGNSGNTIYF
TGCGCCAGCAGTGAGGATGGAAACTCTGGAAACACCATATATTTT
>TRBV7-9|15|-|TRBJ2-1|TRBD1
CASSRQGAQYNEQFF
TGTGCCAGCAGCCGACAGGGGGCGCAGTACAATGAGCAGTTCTTC
>TRBV5-1|15|-|TRBJ2-2|-
CASSWGDRNTGELFF
TGCGCCAGCAGCTGGGGGGACAGGAACACCGGGGAGCTGTTTTTT
>TRBV5-3|12|once|TRBJ2-5|TRBD2
CARSSSGETQYF
TGTGCCAGAAGCTCTAGCGGAGAGACCCAGTACTTC
>TRBV7-2|15|-|TRBJ1-2|-
CASSLESGTVYGYTF
TGTGCCAGCAGCTTAGAATCAGGGACCGTCTATGGCTACACCTTC